Presented here are 23 T cell receptor beta chains from one specimen sequenced in a study of T cells expressing NK-cell markers. After re-calling the 5' RACE reads, TCRdb lists one entry per CDR3 protein, DNA absent. This sample's clone table lists roughly 450,000 distinct CDR3 sequences. Source material: blood T cells: a sorted CD56 or NKG2C T cell subset, CD4+ or CD8+ T cells, or bulk PBMC T cells (not recorded which). Source of these receptors: a woman aged 50 to 60 in good health.

This rearrangement joins TRBV5-1 to TRBJ2-3; TCRdb's D gene call, TRBD1, goes unchecked for lack of DNA. CDR1 SGHRS and CDR2 YFSETQ come from the germline V gene. This CDR3 comprises 15 residues. This chain's CDR3 is CASSLDSGWTDTQYF.

The V gene is TRBV7-9, the J gene TRBJ1-1. The CDR3 extends over 14 amino acids. Germline lookup yields CDR1 SEHNR and CDR2 FQNEAQ (reference sequence). The CDR3 sequence: CASSLARVNTEAFF. Full variable domain (missing parts from reference TRBV7-9 and TRBJ1-1): DTGVSQNPRHKITKRGQNVTFRCDPISEHNRLYWYRQTLGQGPEFLTYFQNEAQLEKSRLLSDRFSAERPKGSFSTLEIQRTEQGDSAMYLCASSLARVNTEAFFGQGTRLTVV.

The genes are TRBV18 and TRBJ2-5; TCRdb gives TRBD1 as the D gene, but with no DNA this cannot be confirmed. The germline CDR1 and CDR2 sequences are KGHSH and LQKENI. The CDR3 is 12 residues long. CDR3 sequence reads: CASSTAGETQYF.

The V call is TRBV12-5, the J call TRBJ1-2; TCRdb reports TRBD1, a call that lacks DNA to check it against. CDR1 is LGHNT, CDR2 FRNRAP, per germline. The CDR3 contains 12 residues. CDR3 protein: CASGPGGRGYTF.

V gene TRBV29-1 combines with J gene TRBJ2-3; TCRdb outputs TRBD2, but without DNA this stays unchecked. The CDR3 contains 12 residues. In germline, CDR1 is SQVTM, CDR2 ANQGSEA. The CDR3 spells CSVTLTPDTQYF.

This chain links TRBV6-1 with TRBJ2-3; the TCRdb D gene call, TRBD2, has no DNA to confirm it. In germline, CDR1 is MNHNS, CDR2 SASEGT. This CDR3 is built from 17 residues. The CDR3 sequence is CASSEARTSGLTDTQYF.

V gene TRBV15 combines with J gene TRBJ2-7. The germline CDR1 and CDR2 sequences are LNHNV and YYDKDF (reference sequence). CDR3 length: 15 amino acids. The CDR3 reads CATSKFDTSSYEQYF.

This sequence joins TRBV9 and TRBJ2-1; absent DNA, TCRdb's TRBD1 call cannot be checked. This CDR3 is built from 14 residues. Germline-derived CDR1 and CDR2 are SGDLS and YYNGEE. The chain's CDR3 is CASSGGTLNLEQFF.

The chain is built from TRBV12-3 or TRBV12-4 and TRBJ1-2. The CDR3 extends over 15 amino acids. CDR3 sequence: CASSRPPLANYGYTF.

The rearrangement uses TRBV2 and TRBJ1-5; lacking DNA, the TRBD1 call made by TCRdb goes unchecked. The CDR3 contains 17 residues. Germline V gene data show CDR1 as SNHLY and CDR2 as FYNNEI. The CDR3 here is CASSVLPHGTVIMAQHF.

The V gene is TRBV11-2, the J gene TRBJ2-7; TCRdb's D gene call, TRBD1, goes unchecked for lack of DNA. The CDR3 is made up of 14 amino acids. Germline V CDR1 and CDR2: SGHAT, FQNNGV. The CDR3 reads CASSLYRVGYEQYF.

The genes are TRBV10-3 and TRBJ2-1; the TCRdb D gene call, TRBD2, has no DNA to confirm it. CDR1 is ENHRY, CDR2 SYGVKD, per germline. The CDR3 contains 14 residues. CDR3 sequence reads: CAVGLAGIYNEQFF.

The chain recombines TRBV12-3 or TRBV12-4 with TRBJ2-1; TCRdb's D call, TRBD1, is unchecked because there is no DNA. This CDR3 region has 14 residues. CDR3: CASSLTGEGNEQFF.

CDR3 protein: CSVVGRGVMEQYF. The chain joins TRBV29-1 to TRBJ2-7; lacking DNA, the TRBD1 call made by TCRdb goes unchecked. CDR1 is SQVTM and CDR2 is ANQGSEA in the germline V gene. The CDR3 consists of 13 residues.

This chain joins TRBV9 and TRBJ2-2; TCRdb designates TRBD1, a call that cannot be tested without DNA. Germline lookup yields CDR1 SGDLS and CDR2 YYNGEE. The CDR3 totals 13 residues. CDR3: CASSVTGGGELFF. Full variable domain (remainder filled in from reference TRBV9 and TRBJ2-2): DSGVTQTPKHLITATGQRVTLRCSPRSGDLSVYWYQQSLDQGLQFLIQYYNGEERAKGNILERFSAQQFPDLHSELNLSSLELGDSALYFCASSVTGGGELFFGEGSRLTVL.

This chain uses TRBV12-3 or TRBV12-4 with TRBJ1-2; TCRdb indicates TRBD1, and absent DNA this call remains unverified. The CDR3 length is 13 residues. The CDR3: CASSLDRFYGYTF.

This chain connects TRBV2 to TRBJ2-7; no DNA is available, so the TRBD1 call from TCRdb remains unchecked. Germline V CDR1 and CDR2: SNHLY, FYNNEI. The CDR3 totals 13 residues. The CDR3 loop reads CASVWDRTYEQYF. Combining the CDR3 with reference TRBV2 and TRBJ2-7 gives the whole variable domain EPEVTQTPSHQVTQMGQEVILRCVPISNHLYFYWYRQILGQKVEFLVSFYNNEISEKSEIFDDQFSVERPDGSNFTLKIRSTKLEDSAMYFCASVWDRTYEQYFGPGTRLTVT.

This chain joins TRBV6-6 and TRBJ2-5; the TCRdb D gene call, TRBD2, has no DNA to confirm it. The CDR3 spans 16 residues. In germline, CDR1 is MNHNY, CDR2 SVGAGI (reference sequence). The CDR3 here is CASSYADPGTRETQYF.

The rearrangement links TRBV6-2 or TRBV6-3 to TRBJ2-1; TCRdb's D gene call, TRBD2, goes unchecked for lack of DNA. The CDR3 is 16 amino acids. Looked up from germline, CDR1 is MNHEY and CDR2 is SVGEGT. This CDR3 is CASSPLGSGRDDEQFF.

The genes are TRBV7-2 and TRBJ1-5. The CDR3 sequence is 14 residues long. Germline values: CDR1 SGHTA, CDR2 FQGNSA. CDR3 residues: CASSLGESNQPQHF.

The chain combines TRBV20-1 with TRBJ2-6. Germline CDR1 DFQATT, CDR2 SNEGSKA (reference sequence). The CDR3 extends over 12 amino acids. CDR3 region: CSVPAGANVLTF.

The chain is built from TRBV29-1 and TRBJ2-1; the D gene TCRdb calls, TRBD1, cannot be checked with no DNA. The CDR3 loop spans 12 amino acids. Germline V CDR1 and CDR2: SQVTM, ANQGSEA. CDR3 amino acids: CSVDPGPNEQFF.

The rearrangement uses TRBV10-3 and TRBJ2-3; TCRdb lists TRBD1, though no DNA is available to test this call. This CDR3 contains 12 residues. CDR1 ENHRY and CDR2 SYGVKD come from the germline V gene. The CDR3 protein is CATSDTTDTQYF.